These T cell receptor beta chains were read from a single sample in a study of T-cell memory formation after mild COVID-19. TCRdb re-analysed the 5' RACE reads in MiXCR, keeping a single row per CDR3 protein. The repertoire holds more than 300,000 distinct CDR3 sequences, with roughly an eighth as singletons. Sequencing was carried out using PBMCs or a T cell subset sorted from them (not recorded which). The receptors come from a man aged 18 to 30 who had mild COVID-19 (a few samples of this study predate the infection). Cell type and time point are not known. CDR3s include the opening cysteine and the closing phenylalanine or tryptophan. D genes are given only for firm matches. Rows may omit the clone size; those that give it use once, few, many or a size class.

d_call | clone_size | j_call | v_call | cdr3_aa | cdr3_nt
. | . | TRBJ2-1 | TRBV7-2 | CASRAPPHTEQFF | TGTGCCAGCAGGGCCCCCCCGCATACTGAGCAGTTCTTC
. | few | TRBJ2-3 | TRBV5-1 | CASSRDPGTDTQYF | TGCGCCAGCAGCCGGGACCCCGGGACAGATACGCAGTATTTT
. | many | TRBJ1-6 | TRBV7-2 | CASSGQLDSPLHF | TGTGCCAGCAGCGGACAATTAGATTCACCCCTCCACTTT
. | many | TRBJ1-1 | TRBV28 | CASSLSGLVGRGTEAFF | TGTGCCAGCAGTTTATCGGGGTTGGTGGGAAGGGGCACTGAAGCTTTCTTT
. | many | TRBJ1-5 | TRBV4-3 | CASSQDSGSGQPQHF | TGCGCCAGCAGCCAAGATTCGGGTAGTGGGCAGCCCCAGCATTTT
. | . | TRBJ2-1 | TRBV12-3/TRBV12-4 | CASSFGGSGEQFF | TGTGCCAGCAGTTTCGGGGGATCGGGTGAGCAGTTCTTC
TRBD2 | . | TRBJ2-5 | TRBV29-1 | CSVEYAGGGETQYF | TGCAGCGTTGAATATGCAGGCGGGGGAGAGACCCAGTACTTC
TRBD1 | . | TRBJ2-3 | TRBV7-8 | CASSSVMTGGNADTQYF | TGTGCCAGCAGCTCAGTTATGACAGGGGGCAACGCAGATACGCAGTATTTT
. | . | TRBJ1-3 | TRBV7-2 | CASSLGPISGNTIYF | TGTGCCAGCAGCTTAGGCCCAATCTCTGGAAACACCATATATTTT
. | . | TRBJ1-2 | TRBV29-1 | CSVELRVQGYTF | TGCAGCGTCGAGCTCAGGGTACAGGGCTACACCTTC
. | few | TRBJ1-6 | TRBV12-3/TRBV12-4 | CASSKFRDTYNSPLHF | TGTGCCAGCAGTAAATTCCGGGACACATATAATTCACCCCTCCACTTT
. | . | TRBJ1-2 | TRBV7-9 | CASSSGGTPAAYGYTF | TGTGCCAGCAGCTCAGGCGGGACCCCTGCGGCCTATGGCTACACCTTC
. | . | TRBJ1-4 | TRBV4-1 | CASGKGEGEKLFF | TGCGCCAGCGGGAAAGGAGAAGGCGAAAAACTGTTTTTT
. | many | TRBJ2-1 | TRBV6-1 | CASVQGTYYKNEQFF | TGTGCCAGCGTTCAGGGTACCTATTATAAAAATGAGCAGTTCTTC
TRBD2 | . | TRBJ2-5 | TRBV20-1 | CSARGLAGKETQYF | TGCAGTGCTAGAGGACTAGCGGGGAAAGAGACCCAGTACTTC
. | . | TRBJ2-5 | TRBV29-1 | CSVDWGQETQYF | TGCAGCGTTGACTGGGGCCAAGAGACCCAGTACTTC
. | few | TRBJ1-4 | TRBV20-1 | CSVLETNEKLFF | TGCAGTGTACTGGAAACTAATGAAAAACTGTTTTTT
TRBD1 | few | TRBJ2-7 | TRBV20-1 | CSARDHQGAGEQYF | TGCAGTGCTAGAGATCATCAGGGGGCAGGGGAGCAGTACTTC
. | few | TRBJ2-5 | TRBV15 | CATSRVGASQETQYF | TGTGCCACCAGCAGAGTCGGGGCCAGCCAAGAGACCCAGTACTTC
. | . | TRBJ1-2 | TRBV5-1 | CASSVEDRRDYGYTF | TGCGCCAGCAGCGTTGAGGACCGGAGGGACTATGGCTACACCTTC
. | . | TRBJ2-2 | TRBV9 | CASQGGQYTGELFF | TGTGCCAGTCAGGGGGGACAGTACACCGGGGAGCTGTTTTTT
. | many | TRBJ1-5 | TRBV4-2 | CASSSGGPQHF | TGTGCCAGCAGCAGCGGGGGGCCCCAGCATTTT
. | many | TRBJ2-7 | TRBV7-8 | CASSLGEYSYEQYF | TGTGCCAGCAGCTTAGGCGAGTACTCCTACGAGCAGTACTTC
. | . | TRBJ2-5 | TRBV6-2/TRBV6-3 | CASSYSGPETQYF | TGTGCCAGCAGTTACTCAGGCCCAGAGACCCAGTACTTC
TRBD2 | . | TRBJ2-1 | TRBV5-1 | CASSWGGSDYNEQFF | TGCGCCAGCAGCTGGGGGGGATCCGACTACAATGAGCAGTTCTTC
. | few | TRBJ2-5 | TRBV11-2 | CASSQAYERIFGETQYF | TGTGCCAGCAGCCAGGCCTATGAGCGTATTTTCGGAGAGACCCAGTACTTC
TRBD1 | . | TRBJ2-5 | TRBV20-1 | CSARGTGGRETQYF | TGCAGTGCTAGAGGCACAGGGGGCAGGGAGACCCAGTACTTC
. | once | TRBJ1-4 | TRBV5-4 | CASSLARDEKLFF | TGTGCCAGCAGCTTGGCCAGGGATGAAAAACTGTTTTTT
. | . | TRBJ2-5 | TRBV7-2 | CASSLAGEQGRETQYF | TGTGCCAGCAGCTTAGCCGGGGAGCAGGGGCGGGAGACCCAGTACTTC
. | . | TRBJ1-5 | TRBV29-1 | CSVSVGISNQPQHF | TGCAGCGTTAGTGTCGGGATTAGCAATCAGCCCCAGCATTTT
TRBD1 | . | TRBJ2-7 | TRBV12-3/TRBV12-4 | CASSLSRTGALEQYF | TGTGCCAGCAGTTTATCCCGGACAGGGGCTCTCGAGCAGTACTTC
TRBD2 | . | TRBJ2-2 | TRBV15 | CATSSRTLALLGTRYTGELFF | TGTGCCACCAGCAGTCGCACTCTAGCCCTACTAGGGACTAGGTATACCGGGGAGCTGTTTTTT
. | many | TRBJ2-5 | TRBV4-1 | CASSQEVTGRQETQYF | TGCGCCAGCAGCCAGGAAGTGACAGGACGACAAGAGACCCAGTACTTC
. | few | TRBJ2-3 | TRBV10-3 | CAISEFTSQYF | TGTGCCATCAGTGAGTTCACGTCGCAGTATTTT
. | many | TRBJ2-5 | TRBV25-1 | CAAGEGRQTQYF | TGTGCCGCAGGAGAGGGGAGGCAGACCCAGTACTTC
. | . | TRBJ2-3 | TRBV20-1 | CSAIPGAGADTQYF | TGCAGTGCTATCCCGGGGGCGGGGGCAGATACGCAGTATTTT
TRBD1 | few | TRBJ2-1 | TRBV29-1 | CSVEEGDRAPGEQFF | TGCAGCGTTGAAGAAGGTGACAGGGCGCCCGGTGAGCAGTTCTTC